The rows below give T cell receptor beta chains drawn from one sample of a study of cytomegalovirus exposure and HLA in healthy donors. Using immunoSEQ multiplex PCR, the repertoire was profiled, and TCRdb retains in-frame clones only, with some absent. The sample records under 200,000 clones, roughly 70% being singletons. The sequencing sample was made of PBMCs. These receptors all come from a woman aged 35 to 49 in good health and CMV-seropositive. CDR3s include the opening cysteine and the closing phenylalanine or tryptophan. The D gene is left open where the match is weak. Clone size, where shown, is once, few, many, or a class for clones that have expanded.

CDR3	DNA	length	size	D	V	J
CASSEGQGKTYEQYF	TGTGCCAGCAGTGAAGGACAGGGGAAAACCTACGAGCAGTACTTC	15	-	TRBD1	TRBV25-1	TRBJ2-7
CASSTPGSGYEQYF	TGTGCCAGCAGCACCCCGGGATCCGGCTACGAGCAGTACTTC	14	-	-	TRBV27	TRBJ2-7
CASSLGTDYSNQPQHF	TGTGCCAGCAGCTTGGGAACGGACTATAGCAATCAGCCCCAGCATTTT	16	-	-	TRBV5-8	TRBJ1-5
CASSWGVQGTQYF	TGTGCCAGCAGTTGGGGGGTACAGGGGACGCAGTATTTT	13	-	-	TRBV6-5	TRBJ2-3
CASSLEGGVYNEQFF	TGCGCCAGCAGCTTGGAAGGGGGGGTATACAATGAGCAGTTCTTC	15	-	-	TRBV5-1	TRBJ2-1
CASSLLQGPNTGELFF	TGTGCCAGCAGCTTGTTACAGGGCCCCAACACCGGGGAGCTGTTTTTT	16	-	-	TRBV5-6	TRBJ2-2
CASSYSKGANEKLFF	TGTGCCAGCAGTTACTCGAAGGGGGCTAATGAAAAACTGTTTTTT	15	-	-	TRBV6-6	TRBJ1-4
CASSPYRGLSGSSGNTIYF	TGTGCCAGCAGCCCATACAGGGGCCTTTCGGGAAGTTCGGGAAACACCATATATTTT	19	once	TRBD1	TRBV9	TRBJ1-3
CASSRQGANYGYPF	TGTGCCAGTAGTAGACAGGGGGCTAACTATGGCTACCCCTTC	14	-	TRBD1	TRBV19	TRBJ1-2
CASSPDVGAGSEKLFF	TGCGCCAGCAGCCCCGACGTGGGGGCAGGGAGTGAAAAACTGTTTTTT	16	-	-	TRBV4-1	TRBJ1-4
CASSQVEGGRTEAFF	TGCGCCAGCAGCCAAGTTGAAGGGGGTCGGACTGAAGCTTTCTTT	15	few	-	TRBV4-3	TRBJ1-1
CASSSDSYTEAFF	TGTGCCAGCAGCTCGGACAGCTACACTGAAGCTTTCTTT	13	-	-	TRBV7-6	TRBJ1-1
CSVQWTVNTEAFF	TGCAGCGTTCAATGGACAGTGAACACTGAAGCTTTCTTT	13	-	-	TRBV29-1	TRBJ1-1
CASSLGGLSEAFF	TGTGCCAGCAGCTTAGGGGGCCTATCTGAAGCTTTCTTT	13	-	-	TRBV11-2	TRBJ1-1
CASSFGTSGGLNEQFF	TGCGCCAGCAGCTTCGGGACTAGCGGGGGCCTGAATGAGCAGTTCTTC	16	-	TRBD2	TRBV5-1	TRBJ2-1
CASSYLASGQETQYF	TGTGCCAGCAGTTATTTGGCTAGCGGGCAAGAGACCCAGTACTTC	15	-	TRBD2	TRBV6-5	TRBJ2-5
CASRGATTNEKLFF	TGTGCCAGCCGGGGAGCAACAACTAATGAAAAACTGTTTTTT	14	few	-	TRBV6-6	TRBJ1-4
CASSQDFTSGYNEQFF	TGCGCCAGCAGCCAAGATTTTACTAGCGGGTACAATGAGCAGTTCTTC	16	-	TRBD2	TRBV4-1	TRBJ2-1
CSVVAGGTDTQYF	TGCAGCGTTGTAGCGGGGGGCACAGATACGCAGTATTTT	13	-	TRBD2	TRBV29-1	TRBJ2-3
CASSQSNYGYPF	TGCGCCAGCAGCCAGTCTAACTATGGCTACCCCTTC	12	few	-	TRBV4-3	TRBJ1-2
CASSLRRMNTEAFF	TGTGCCAGCAGTTTAAGGCGGATGAACACTGAAGCTTTCTTT	14	-	-	TRBV27	TRBJ1-1
CATQTGPSYSNTEAFF	TGTGCCACCCAAACAGGGCCCAGCTATTCAAACACTGAAGCTTTCTTT	16	-	-	TRBV27	TRBJ1-1
CASSPLPRVSGELFF	TGTGCCAGCTCACCGCTCCCCAGGGTCAGCGGGGAGCTGTTTTTT	15	-	-	TRBV18	TRBJ2-2
CASSVARQGGEKLFF	TGTGCCAGCAGCGTAGCTCGTCAGGGGGGTGAAAAACTGTTTTTT	15	-	TRBD1	TRBV9	TRBJ1-4
CASSAGQGLNEKLFF	TGTGCCAGCAGTGCTGGACAGGGTCTTAATGAAAAACTGTTTTTT	15	-	TRBD1	TRBV25-1	TRBJ1-4
CASRPEGGNGYPF	TGTGCCAGCAGGCCGGAGGGCGGAAATGGCTACCCCTTC	13	-	-	TRBV27	TRBJ1-2
CASSDQNSPLHF	TGTGCCAGCAGTGATCAGAATTCACCCCTCCACTTT	12	-	-	TRBV2	TRBJ1-6
CASSLMRGLDREPGYTF	TGTGCCAGCAGCTTAATGAGGGGCCTGGACAGGGAGCCTGGCTACACCTTC	17	once	TRBD1	TRBV7-9	TRBJ1-2
CASSDPGQGRGNTIYF	TGTGCCAGCAGTGACCCGGGACAGGGTCGAGGAAACACCATATATTTT	16	-	TRBD1	TRBV6-1	TRBJ1-3
CASNYRITNYGYTF	TGTGCCAGCAACTACAGGATTACTAACTATGGCTACACCTTC	14	once	-	TRBV6-6	TRBJ1-2
CASSQSIRGNQPQHF	TGCGCCAGCAGTCAATCGATCAGGGGGAATCAGCCCCAGCATTTT	15	medium-sized	TRBD1	TRBV23-1	TRBJ1-5
CASRTDRANEKLFF	TGTGCCAGTAGAACCGACAGGGCGAATGAAAAACTGTTTTTT	14	-	TRBD1	TRBV19	TRBJ1-4
CASSNRGIGGANVLTF	TGTGCCAGCAGTAATAGGGGGATAGGAGGGGCCAACGTCCTGACTTTC	16	-	-	TRBV27	TRBJ2-6
CASSFFVDRNTEAFF	TGTGCCAGCAGTTTTTTTGTTGACAGGAACACTGAAGCTTTCTTT	15	-	-	TRBV6-5	TRBJ1-1
CASNPAGTGSKQYF	TGCGCCAGCAACCCCGCCGGGACAGGCAGCAAGCAGTACTTC	14	-	TRBD1	TRBV5-1	TRBJ2-7
CASSQVASGAYEQYF	TGTGCCAGCAGCCAAGTCGCCTCAGGGGCCTACGAGCAGTACTTC	15	-	-	TRBV14	TRBJ2-7
CASTRVSLAEAFF	TGTGCCAGCACCCGGGTGAGTCTAGCTGAAGCTTTCTTT	13	-	-	TRBV6-1	TRBJ1-1
CASSLQGAPDTQYF	TGCGCCAGCAGCTTACAGGGGGCCCCAGATACGCAGTATTTT	14	-	TRBD1	TRBV4-1	TRBJ2-3
CSARAGYEQYF	TGCAGTGCTAGAGCGGGGTACGAGCAGTACTTC	11	-	-	TRBV20-1	TRBJ2-7
CASSLGRGPSYEQYF	TGTGCCAGCAGCTTAGGGCGGGGGCCTTCCTACGAGCAGTACTTC	15	-	-	TRBV7-2	TRBJ2-7
CASSLGQAGNTIYF	TGCGCCAGCAGCTTGGGACAGGCAGGAAACACCATATATTTT	14	-	-	TRBV5-1	TRBJ1-3
CASSSGLAGYEQFF	TGTGCCAGCAGCTCCGGCCTAGCGGGATACGAGCAGTTCTTC	14	-	TRBD2	TRBV9	TRBJ2-1
CASSQGDRGHNSPLHF	TGCGCCAGCAGCCAGGGGGACAGGGGGCACAATTCACCCCTCCACTTT	16	-	TRBD1	TRBV4-1	TRBJ1-6
CASSSLGSGGRAQHF	TGTGCCAGCAGCTCTCTAGGTAGCGGAGGTAGGGCCCAGCATTTT	15	-	-	TRBV7-2	TRBJ1-5
CASSQRSADTQYF	TGTGCCAGCAGCCAACGTAGTGCAGATACGCAGTATTTT	13	-	-	TRBV5-6	TRBJ2-3
CSALGGHEQYF	TGCAGTGCCCTCGGGGGACACGAGCAGTACTTC	11	few	-	TRBV20-1	TRBJ2-7
CASSGGGAGGEETQYF	TGTGCCAGCAGCGGGGGGGGAGCGGGAGGCGAAGAGACCCAGTACTTC	16	-	TRBD2	TRBV5-4	TRBJ2-5
CASSLNRFSTDTQYF	TGTGCCAGCAGCTTAAACCGGTTTAGCACAGATACGCAGTATTTT	15	-	-	TRBV7-3	TRBJ2-3
CASSGGQGSTNEKLFF	TGTGCCAGCAGTGGGGGACAGGGTTCAACTAATGAAAAACTGTTTTTT	16	-	TRBD1	TRBV28	TRBJ1-4
CASTPPDRFNQPQHF	TGTGCCAGCACCCCCCCGGACAGGTTCAATCAGCCCCAGCATTTT	15	-	TRBD1	TRBV28	TRBJ1-5
CASSLGLAGGSSTDTQYF	TGCGCCAGCAGCTTGGGACTAGCGGGGGGCTCGTCCACAGATACGCAGTATTTT	18	-	TRBD2	TRBV5-1	TRBJ2-3
CASQQKAGELFF	TGTGCCAGCCAACAGAAGGCCGGGGAGCTGTTTTTT	12	-	-	TRBV9	TRBJ2-2